Listed below are T cell receptor beta chains from one sample, sequenced in a study of T cell responses to AZD1222 COVID-19 vaccine. Clones were sequenced by immunoSEQ multiplex PCR, and TCRdb holds only the in-frame ones, with some missing. The sample includes some 180,000 clones, about nine tenths of them seen just once. Sequences were derived from peripheral blood, sampled 28 days after the second AZD1222 dose. All receptors come from an adult who received the AZD1222 COVID-19 vaccine. CDR3s include the opening cysteine and the closing phenylalanine or tryptophan. D genes are given only for firm matches. Only some rows state a clone size, as once, few, many or a class for expanded clones.

CDR3	DNA	size	D	V	J
CASSPGSGTSEKLFF	TGTGCCAGCTCACCGGGTTCAGGGACGAGTGAAAAACTGTTTTTT	-	-	TRBV18	TRBJ1-4
CATSDPSGTKNNEQFF	TGTGCCACCAGTGATCCCTCCGGGACTAAAAACAATGAGCAGTTCTTC	-	TRBD2	TRBV24-1	TRBJ2-1
CASSATGVSPLHF	TGTGCCAGCAGCGCTACAGGGGTCTCACCCCTCCACTTT	once	TRBD1	TRBV5-6	TRBJ1-6
CATSRDTGQGFSRSYNEQFF	TGTGCCACCAGCAGAGATACCGGACAGGGATTTTCCAGGTCCTACAATGAGCAGTTCTTC	-	TRBD1	TRBV15	TRBJ2-1
CASSLVQGSPLHF	TGTGCCAGCAGCTTGGTACAGGGATCACCCCTCCACTTT	-	-	TRBV11-2	TRBJ1-6
CAIAKPGNYGYTF	TGTGCCATCGCGAAGCCAGGCAACTATGGCTACACCTTC	-	-	TRBV6-5	TRBJ1-2
CASSQGGGWGYNEQFF	TGTGCCAGCAGCCAAGGAGGAGGGTGGGGCTACAATGAGCAGTTCTTC	-	-	TRBV4-2	TRBJ2-1
CSVEGPADGYTF	TGCAGCGTCGAGGGCCCCGCGGATGGCTACACCTTC	-	-	TRBV29-1	TRBJ1-2
CASSIGTSGYNEQFF	TGTGCCAGTAGTATAGGAACTAGCGGTTACAATGAGCAGTTCTTC	-	TRBD2	TRBV19	TRBJ2-1
CSVDLSGTAGYGYTF	TGCAGCGTTGACTTAAGTGGGACAGCCGGCTATGGCTACACCTTC	-	TRBD1	TRBV29-1	TRBJ1-2
CASSLGDLGDRHQPQHF	TGTGCCAGCAGCTTAGGGGACTTAGGGGACAGGCACCAGCCCCAGCATTTT	-	TRBD1	TRBV7-6	TRBJ1-5
CASSLGGTTYEQYF	TGTGCCAGCAGCTTAGGCGGGACGACCTACGAGCAGTACTTC	-	-	TRBV11-3	TRBJ2-7
CASSQAAGIPYGYTF	TGCGCCAGCAGCCAAGCGGCAGGGATACCGTATGGCTACACCTTC	once	-	TRBV4-1	TRBJ1-2
CASSHQGAGRNTEAFF	TGTGCCAGCAGCCACCAAGGGGCAGGGCGAAACACTGAAGCTTTCTTT	-	-	TRBV4-2	TRBJ1-1
CASSPRTGGIYF	TGTGCCAGCTCACCACGCACAGGGGGTATCTACTTC	-	TRBD1	TRBV18	TRBJ2-4
CASSFSGDGGYNEQFF	TGTGCCAGTAGTTTCAGCGGGGATGGGGGCTACAATGAGCAGTTCTTC	-	TRBD2	TRBV19	TRBJ2-1
CASRSGHTSGNTIYF	TGTGCCAGCCGAAGTGGGCACACCTCTGGAAACACCATATATTTT	-	-	TRBV6-5	TRBJ1-3
CASSYVRGSYTF	TGTGCCAGCAGTTACGTCCGTGGAAGCTACACCTTC	few	-	TRBV6-5	TRBJ1-2
CASSLTVIIDTQYF	TGTGCCAGCAGCTTAACGGTCATAATAGATACGCAGTATTTT	-	-	TRBV7-2	TRBJ2-3
CASSRGMRYEQYF	TGTGCCAGCAGTCGTGGCATGAGGTACGAGCAGTACTTC	-	-	TRBV27	TRBJ2-7